The clone carrying this T cell receptor beta chain qualifies as medium-sized. Its antigen is undetermined. Trimming shortened V by 7 bases and J by 4 bases, and 13 bases separated the two germline ends. This CDR3 spans 13 amino acids. This record belongs to a study of T cell repertoires and leukemia-associated antigens. MiXCR, applied by TCRdb to the 5' RACE reads, yields one record per CDR3 protein. The table has approximately 9,300 distinct CDR3 sequences, approximately 45% seen once; the top ten hold around 58%. The receptor comes from a female donor in good health. Sequenced: CD3+ T cells sorted from blood and cultured. The genes are TRBV12-3 or TRBV12-4 and TRBJ1-2; weak D call: TRBD1 (6 bases). Here the CDR3 reads CASTPRGGYGYTF. DNA of the CDR3: TGTGCCAGCACCCCGAGGGGGGGCTATGGCTACACCTTC.